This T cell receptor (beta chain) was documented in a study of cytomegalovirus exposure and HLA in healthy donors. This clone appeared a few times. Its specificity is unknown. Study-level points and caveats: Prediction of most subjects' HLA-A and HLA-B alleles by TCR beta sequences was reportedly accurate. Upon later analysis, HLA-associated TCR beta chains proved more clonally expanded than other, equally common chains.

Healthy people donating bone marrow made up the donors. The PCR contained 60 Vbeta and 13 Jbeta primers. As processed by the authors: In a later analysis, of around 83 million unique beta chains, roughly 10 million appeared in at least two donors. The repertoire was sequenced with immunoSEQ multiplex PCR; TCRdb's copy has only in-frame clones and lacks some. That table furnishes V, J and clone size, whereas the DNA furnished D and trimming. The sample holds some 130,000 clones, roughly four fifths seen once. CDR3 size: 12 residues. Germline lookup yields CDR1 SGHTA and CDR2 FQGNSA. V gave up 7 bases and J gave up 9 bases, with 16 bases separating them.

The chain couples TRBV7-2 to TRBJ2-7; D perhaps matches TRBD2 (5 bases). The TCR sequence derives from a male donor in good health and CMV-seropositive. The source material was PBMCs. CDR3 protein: CASTPDEGAQYF. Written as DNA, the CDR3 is TGTGCCAGCACCCCAGATGAGGGCGCGCAGTACTTC.